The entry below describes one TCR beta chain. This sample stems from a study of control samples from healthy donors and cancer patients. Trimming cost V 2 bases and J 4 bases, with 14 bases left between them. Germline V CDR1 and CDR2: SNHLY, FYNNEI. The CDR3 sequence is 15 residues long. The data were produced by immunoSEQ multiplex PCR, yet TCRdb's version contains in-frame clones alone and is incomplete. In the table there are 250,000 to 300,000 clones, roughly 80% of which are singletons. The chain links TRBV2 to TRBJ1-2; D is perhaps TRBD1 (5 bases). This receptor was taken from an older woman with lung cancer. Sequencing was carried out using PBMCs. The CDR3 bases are TGTGCCAGCAGTGAACGTGGCAGGCAGGGCTATGGCTACACCTTC. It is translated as CASSERGRQGYGYTF.